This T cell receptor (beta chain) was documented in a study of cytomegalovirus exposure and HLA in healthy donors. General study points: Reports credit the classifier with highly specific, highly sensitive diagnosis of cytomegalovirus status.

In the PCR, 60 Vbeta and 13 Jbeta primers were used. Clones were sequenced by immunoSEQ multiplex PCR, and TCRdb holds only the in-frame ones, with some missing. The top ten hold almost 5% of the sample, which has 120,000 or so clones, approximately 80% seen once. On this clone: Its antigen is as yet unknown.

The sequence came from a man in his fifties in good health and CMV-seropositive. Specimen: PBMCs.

The chain's CDR3 is CACWGGLADNEQFF. Written as DNA, the CDR3 is TGTGCCTGTTGGGGGGGACTAGCCGACAATGAGCAGTTCTTC. The chain uses TRBV30 and TRBJ2-1, with 9 bases aligning to TRBD2. V gave up 6 bases and J gave up 5 bases; unmatched junction bases: 8. The length of the CDR3 is 14 residues. Germline V lookup: CDR1 GTSNPN, CDR2 SVGIG (reference sequence). Based on the CDR3 plus reference TRBV30 and TRBJ2-1, the full variable domain is SQTIHQWPATLVQPVGSPLSLECTVEGTSNPNLYWYRQAAGRGLQLLFYSVGIGQISSEVPQNLSASRPQDRQFILSSKKLLLSDSGFYLCACWGGLADNEQFFGPGTRLTVL.